This T cell receptor (beta chain) comes out of a study of radiotherapy plus CTLA-4 blockade in lung cancer. The study, taken as a whole, reports: Some TCR clones had been derived from tumors. These clones expanded in peripheral blood after radiotherapy plus ipilimumab.

About this clone itself: The antigen is not known.

Libraries were prepared by immunoSEQ multiplex PCR; TCRdb keeps only in-frame clonotypes and omits some of them. Of tens of thousands of clones in the sample, about 70% were seen once. The V end lost 4 bases, the J end lost 14 bases, and 15 bases lay between the germline ends. This CDR3 is built from 12 residues. Per the germline V gene, CDR1 is SNHLY and CDR2 is FYNNEI. The sequencing here drew on peripheral blood, taken from a patient treated with radiotherapy plus ipilimumab. V and J are TRBV2 and TRBJ2-1, with D maybe TRBD1 (6 bases). This TCR came from a human donor with non-small cell lung cancer whose response to radiotherapy plus ipilimumab could not be evaluated. CDR3 in amino acids: CASSVTGWSKFF. In nucleotides, the CDR3 is TGTGCCAGCAGTGTTACAGGGTGGAGTAAGTTCTTC. The full variable domain, its missing parts supplied by reference TRBV2 and TRBJ2-1, is EPEVTQTPSHQVTQMGQEVILRCVPISNHLYFYWYRQILGQKVEFLVSFYNNEISEKSEIFDDQFSVERPDGSNFTLKIRSTKLEDSAMYFCASSVTGWSKFFGPGTRLTVL.